This is a list of T cell receptor beta chains from one sample in a study of blood T cell repertoires in COVID-19. Assay: immunoSEQ multiplex PCR; the TCRdb copy retains only in-frame clones and omits some. The table includes around 40,000 clones, 75% to 85% detected once. Source material: peripheral blood. Receptors originate from a human donor in a cohort sampled during active COVID-19. Both conserved end residues are part of each CDR3.

v_gene,j_gene,CDR3aa
TRBV6-5,TRBJ2-4,CASTHGGAGVNIQYF
TRBV21-1,TRBJ2-1,CASSKALAGLYNEQFF
TRBV6-5,TRBJ2-3,CASSSYRGSDTQYF
TRBV6-6,TRBJ2-7,CASSLIAGPTYEQYF
TRBV6-5,TRBJ2-1,CASKAESSYNEQFF
TRBV7-2,TRBJ1-5,CASSDYRGQPQHF
TRBV7-8,TRBJ2-5,CASSFSTGETQYF
TRBV5-6,TRBJ1-2,CASSLLYTTNYGYTF
TRBV6-5,TRBJ2-2,CASRRQGWNTGELFF
TRBV5-1,TRBJ2-7,CASSQTGTDYEQYF
TRBV19,TRBJ2-2,CASSINRQRNTGELFF
TRBV14,TRBJ1-1,CASSYTGDTEAFF
TRBV30,TRBJ1-2,CAWSVWEGRGRGSGYTF
TRBV6-2/TRBV6-3,TRBJ2-7,CASSGLAASRGEQYF
TRBV13,TRBJ2-3,CASSLFAGERGDTQYF
TRBV27,TRBJ2-1,CASSLRANYNEQFF
TRBV5-1,TRBJ2-3,CASSSAPTSGTDTQYF